This T cell receptor beta chain was observed in a study of monozygotic twins with inflammatory bowel disease. Study results and caveats: Researchers reported no repertoire similarity difference between concordant and discordant twins, possibly from limited power.

The CDR3 is made up of 15 amino acids. CDR1 DFQATT and CDR2 SNEGSKA come from the germline V gene (reference sequence). Donors each contributed one blood sample measuring around 2.4 ml. The authors made each sample's cDNA in eight separate reactions. TCRdb re-analyzed the 5' RACE reads; it lists each CDR3 protein once, without DNA. This table lists more than 75,000 distinct CDR3 sequences. About this clonotype itself: Its cognate antigen is unknown.

This clonotype was sampled from a human donor with ulcerative colitis or Crohn's disease, or a healthy co-twin of an affected twin (not recorded which). Sequencing input: blood. This rearrangement joins TRBV20-1 to TRBJ2-3; TCRdb's D gene call, TRBD2, goes unchecked for lack of DNA. The CDR3 sequence is CSARYRTLSTDTQYF.